The next 12 T cell receptor beta chains were all read from a single sample in a study of early T cells in non-severe SARS-CoV-2 infection. MiXCR was run by TCRdb on the 5' RACE reads, yielding one entry per CDR3 protein. The sample consists of just over 25,000 distinct CDR3 sequences, 3.5% to 5.5% of them appearing once. Specimen: whole blood. These receptors were collected from an adult who was a healthcare worker with PCR-confirmed SARS-CoV-2 infection or an uninfected control (not recorded which).

In this sample, this clonotype turned up a few times. The chain recombines TRBV27 with TRBJ1-6; D remains unclear. The V end lost 1 base, the J end lost 8 bases, and 18 bases lay between the germline ends. CDR1 is MNHEY, CDR2 SMNVEV, per germline (reference sequence). This CDR3 is built from 17 residues. The CDR3 loop is CASSLFVTRRLDSPLHF. CDR3 nucleotides: TGTGCCAGCAGTTTATTTGTTACCCGCAGGTTGGATTCACCCCTCCACTTT.

A word on this clonotype: The CDR3 ends on some other residue instead of the conserved phenylalanine or tryptophan, so this is likely a read error. The chain links TRBV20-1 to TRBJ2-3; D gene unclear. Germline V lookup: CDR1 DFQATT, CDR2 SNEGSKA (reference sequence). The germline V and J ends were trimmed by 5 bases and 8 bases, with 11 bases remaining between them. The CDR3 length is 11 residues. The DNA of the CDR3 is TGCAGTGCTCCTTTCCGGAGTACGCAGTATCTT. Protein: CSAPFRSTQYL.

CDR3 residues: CASSSTQGMAFF. The DNA of the CDR3 is TGTGCCAGCAGTTCTACACAGGGGATGGCTTTCTTT. This sequence joins TRBV28 and TRBJ1-1, with TRBD1 matching over 7 bases. This CDR3 comprises 12 residues. CDR1 is MDHEN and CDR2 is SYDVKM in the germline V gene. The ends lost 4 bases at V and 11 bases at J; junction bases unmatched: 7.

This clonotype occurred many times. The chain employs TRBV4-2 and TRBJ1-4, with D unresolved. With 5 bases removed from V and 4 bases from J, the gap between germline ends came to 17 bases. There are 16 residues in the CDR3. Germline V lookup: CDR1 LGHNA, CDR2 YNFKEQ. CDR3 nucleotides: TGTGCCAGCAGCTACCCCGCGACGGACGGTAATGAAAAACTGTTTTTT. It specifies CASSYPATDGNEKLFF.

This clonotype was seen at least ten times. The chain combines TRBV29-1 with TRBJ1-1; TRBD1 aligns across 9 bases. In germline, CDR1 is SQVTM, CDR2 ANQGSEA. J gave up 1 base and V 7 bases, and 7 bases lay outside the gene matches. This CDR3 contains 14 residues. CDR3 coding DNA: TGCAGCGCTGGGACAGGGACGGAGAACACTGAAGCTTTCTTT. This translates into CSAGTGTENTEAFF.

This clonotype was picked up many times. The rearrangement links TRBV19 to TRBJ1-5, with a weak D call TRBD1 (5 bases). Per germline, CDR1 LNHDA and CDR2 SQIVND (reference sequence). The CDR3 extends over 14 amino acids. Trimming stripped 5 bases from V and 0 bases from J, with 8 bases between. CDR3 residues: CASSVQGSNQPQHF. The CDR3 DNA follows: TGTGCCAGTAGTGTGCAGGGTAGCAATCAGCCCCAGCATTTT.

There are many counts of this clonotype. The chain uses TRBV7-9 and TRBJ2-3, with D unclear. The CDR3 contains 15 residues. V lost 2 bases and J 0 bases, leaving 9 bases between the germline ends. Germline CDR1 SEHNR, CDR2 FQNEAQ (reference sequence). The chain's CDR3 is CASSLRRISTDTQYF. The CDR3 nucleotides are TGTGCCAGCAGCTTAAGACGGATAAGCACAGATACGCAGTATTTT.

This clonotype was observed many times. The J gene is TRBJ1-5, the V gene TRBV5-1, with 8 positions matching TRBD1. From germline, CDR1 is SGHRS and CDR2 YFSETQ. The CDR3 spans 16 residues. V was pared by 0 bases and J by 6 bases, with 8 bases of the junction left unmatched. In DNA, the CDR3 is TGCGCCAGCAGCTTGGGGGCAGGGGGCCCGGGTCAGCCCCAGCATTTT. Translating gives CASSLGAGGPGQPQHF.

This clonotype was seen many times. V and J are TRBV18 and TRBJ2-3; 11 bases agree with TRBD2. Per germline, CDR1 KGHSH and CDR2 LQKENI. J lost 0 bases, V lost 1 base, and 3 bases had no gene match. The length of the CDR3 is 17 residues. CDR3 DNA sequence: TGTGCCAGCTCACCACTAGCGGGAGGGCCTAGCACAGATACGCAGTATTTT. Protein sequence: CASSPLAGGPSTDTQYF.

This clonotype was detected ten times or more. The chain employs TRBV19 and TRBJ2-1, with 7 bases fitting TRBD1. The CDR3 runs 14 residues. The V segment lost 5 bases and the J segment 5 bases; nucleotides outside the gene matches: 6. CDR1 is LNHDA, CDR2 SQIVND, per germline (reference sequence). The CDR3 DNA follows: TGTGCCAGTAGTGGCTGGGACAGCGACAATGAGCAGTTCTTC. Its protein product is CASSGWDSDNEQFF.

This clonotype was found many times. The V gene is TRBV19, the J gene TRBJ2-5, with TRBD2 matching over 8 bases. V was clipped by 0 bases and J by 5 bases; unmatched bases: 5. The CDR3 length is 15 residues. The germline V gene has CDR1 LNHDA and CDR2 SQIVND (reference sequence). CDR3 DNA sequence: TGTGCCAGTAGTATAGATAGCGGGAACGGGGAGACCCAGTACTTC. It yields the protein CASSIDSGNGETQYF.

This clonotype was counted a few times. The rearrangement joins TRBV6-2 or TRBV6-3 to TRBJ2-7; 14 bases map to TRBD2. Germline V gene sequence: CDR1 MNHEY, CDR2 SVGEGT. Trimming cost V 5 bases and J 4 bases; bases outside gene matches: 4. The CDR3 is made up of 15 amino acids. DNA for the CDR3: TGTGCCAGCAGTCTGGGACTAGCGGGAGCATACGAGCAGTACTTC. Translated: CASSLGLAGAYEQYF.